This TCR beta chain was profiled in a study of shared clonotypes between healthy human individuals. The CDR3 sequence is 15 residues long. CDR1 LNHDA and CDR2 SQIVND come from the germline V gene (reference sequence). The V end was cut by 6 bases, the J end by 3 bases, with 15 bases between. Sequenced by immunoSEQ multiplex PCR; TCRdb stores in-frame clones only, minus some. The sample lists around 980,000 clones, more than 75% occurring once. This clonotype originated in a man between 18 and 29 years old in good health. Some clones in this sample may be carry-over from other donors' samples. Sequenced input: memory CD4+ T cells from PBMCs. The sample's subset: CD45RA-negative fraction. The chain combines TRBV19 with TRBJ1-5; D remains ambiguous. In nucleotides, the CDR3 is TGTGCCAGTAGGATGACGGACCGCACCAATCAGCCCCAGCATTTT. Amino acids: CASRMTDRTNQPQHF.